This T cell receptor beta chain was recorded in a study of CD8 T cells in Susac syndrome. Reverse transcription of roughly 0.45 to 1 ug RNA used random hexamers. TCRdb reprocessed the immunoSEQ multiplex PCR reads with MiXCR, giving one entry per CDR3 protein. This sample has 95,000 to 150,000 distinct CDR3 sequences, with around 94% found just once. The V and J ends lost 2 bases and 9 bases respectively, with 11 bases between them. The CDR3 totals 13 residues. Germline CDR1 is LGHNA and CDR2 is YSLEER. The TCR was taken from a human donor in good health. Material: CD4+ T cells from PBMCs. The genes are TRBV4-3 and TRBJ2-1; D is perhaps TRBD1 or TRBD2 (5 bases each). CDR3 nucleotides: TGCGCCAGCAGCCAAATTGCCGGGACTGAGCAGTTCTTC. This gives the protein CASSQIAGTEQFF.